The sequence of this TCR beta chain was determined in a study of blood T cell repertoires in COVID-19. Study context: Acute and convalescent COVID-19 samples came from the United States, Italy and Spain. T cells, B-cell-depleted T cells, or PBMCs supplied cDNA or gDNA.

In the study's own analysis: Estimation of nucleated cell counts was performed using reference gene primer amplification. Generated by immunoSEQ multiplex PCR, the TCRdb table keeps only in-frame clones and is missing some. The V and J calls and clone size come from that table; D and trimming were worked out from the DNA. The sample has 250,000 or so clones; 83% are singletons. CDR1 and CDR2 (germline): SGHAT, FQNNGV. Losses at the gene ends were 5 bases for V and 8 bases for J; bases not matched to a gene: 7. The CDR3 runs to 14 residues. Sequenced: peripheral blood. The rearrangement uses TRBV11-2 and TRBJ1-4; 8 bases map to TRBD1. The TCR sequence derives from a human donor in a cohort sampled during active COVID-19. CDR3 DNA: TGTGCCAGCAGCCCGGACAGGGTAGGGGAAAAACTGTTTTTT. This encodes CASSPDRVGEKLFF.